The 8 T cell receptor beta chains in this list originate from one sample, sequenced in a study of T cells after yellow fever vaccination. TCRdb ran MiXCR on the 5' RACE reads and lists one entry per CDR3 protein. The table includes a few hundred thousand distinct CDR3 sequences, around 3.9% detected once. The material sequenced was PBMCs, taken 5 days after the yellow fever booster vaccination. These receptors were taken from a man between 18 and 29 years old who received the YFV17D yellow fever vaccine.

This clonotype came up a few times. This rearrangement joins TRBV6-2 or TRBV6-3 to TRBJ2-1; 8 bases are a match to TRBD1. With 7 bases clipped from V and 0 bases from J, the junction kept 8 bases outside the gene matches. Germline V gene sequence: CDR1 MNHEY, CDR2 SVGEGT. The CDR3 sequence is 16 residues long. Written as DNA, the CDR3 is TGTGCCAGCACGATCCAACAGGGGGACTCCTACAATGAGCAGTTCTTC. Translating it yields CASTIQQGDSYNEQFF.

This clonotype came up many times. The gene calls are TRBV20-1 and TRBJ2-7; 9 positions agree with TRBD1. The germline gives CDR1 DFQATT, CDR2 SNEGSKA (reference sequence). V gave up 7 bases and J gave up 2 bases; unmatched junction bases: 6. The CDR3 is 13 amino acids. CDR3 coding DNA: TGCAGTGTCCCCGGGACAGGGACCTACGAGCAGTACTTC. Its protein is CSVPGTGTYEQYF.

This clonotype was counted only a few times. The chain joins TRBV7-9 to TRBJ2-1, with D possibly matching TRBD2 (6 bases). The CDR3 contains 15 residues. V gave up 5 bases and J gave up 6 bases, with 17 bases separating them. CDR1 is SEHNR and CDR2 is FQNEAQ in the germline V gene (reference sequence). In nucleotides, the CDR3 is TGTGCCAGCAGCGTCACCGGGGGTACCTTCAATGAGCAGTTCTTC. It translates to CASSVTGGTFNEQFF.

This CDR3 reads CASSLEGARGYTF. The CDR3, as DNA: TGCGCCAGCAGCTTGGAGGGGGCTCGTGGCTACACCTTC. The chain combines TRBV5-1 with TRBJ1-2, with 7 bases lining up with TRBD1. The CDR3 contains 13 residues. Germline lookup yields CDR1 SGHRS and CDR2 YFSETQ. The J segment lost 7 bases and the V segment lost 0 bases, leaving 3 bases of the junction unmatched.

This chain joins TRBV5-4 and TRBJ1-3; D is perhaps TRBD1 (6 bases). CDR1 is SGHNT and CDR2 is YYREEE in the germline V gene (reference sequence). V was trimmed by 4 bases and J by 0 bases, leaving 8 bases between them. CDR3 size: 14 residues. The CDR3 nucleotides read TGTGCCAGCAGCGCGGACAGCTCTGGAAACACCATATATTTT. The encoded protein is CASSADSSGNTIYF.

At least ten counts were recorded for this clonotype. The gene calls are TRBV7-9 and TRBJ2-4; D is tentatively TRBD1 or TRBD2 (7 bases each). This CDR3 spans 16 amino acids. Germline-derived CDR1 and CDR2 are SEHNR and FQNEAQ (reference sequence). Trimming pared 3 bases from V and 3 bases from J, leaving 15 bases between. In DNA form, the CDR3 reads TGTGCCAGCAGCTTTCAAGGCAGGGGGGGCAAAAACATTCAGTACTTC. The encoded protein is CASSFQGRGGKNIQYF.

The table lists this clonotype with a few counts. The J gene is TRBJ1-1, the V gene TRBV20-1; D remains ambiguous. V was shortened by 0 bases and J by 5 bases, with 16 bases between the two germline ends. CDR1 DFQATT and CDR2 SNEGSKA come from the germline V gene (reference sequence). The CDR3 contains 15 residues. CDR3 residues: CSARDPPGVETEAFF. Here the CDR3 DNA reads TGCAGTGCTAGAGACCCTCCGGGTGTAGAAACTGAAGCTTTCTTT.

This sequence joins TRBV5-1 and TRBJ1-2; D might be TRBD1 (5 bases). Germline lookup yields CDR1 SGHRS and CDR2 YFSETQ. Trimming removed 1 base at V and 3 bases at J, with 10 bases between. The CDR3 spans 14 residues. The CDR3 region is CASSLQGSDYGYTF. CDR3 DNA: TGCGCCAGCAGCTTGCAGGGTTCTGACTATGGCTACACCTTC.